The sequence of this TCR beta chain was determined in a study of blood T cells in healthy people across ages. Then a second PCR, running about 6 to 12 cycles, was carried out with a sample-barcoded 5' primer and a J-beta primer mix. MiXCR was run by TCRdb on the 5' RACE reads, yielding one entry per CDR3 protein. The table includes some 760,000 distinct CDR3 sequences, 20% to 25% detected once. The CDR3 covers 16 residues. The ends were cut back, 7 bases at V and 2 bases at J, with 21 bases in the middle. Germline assignment: CDR1 SEHNR and CDR2 FQNEAQ (reference sequence). These data are also associated with another study on T cells of mothers and their children. That source adds: The study found slightly higher but non-significant overlap in related versus unrelated mother-child pairs.

The chain is built from TRBV7-9 and TRBJ2-7; D is unresolved. The TCR originated in a boy younger than 18 in good health. Sequences were obtained from blood. CDR3 nucleotides: TGTGCCAGCACCGAAAGCCCTCCCGGAAGGCCCTACGAGCAGTACTTC. It codes for CASTESPPGRPYEQYF.